The 18 T cell receptor beta chains below come from one sample, sequenced in a study of molecular identifiers for immune sequencing clone quantification. TCRdb called the PCR reads again in MiXCR, with one record for every CDR3 protein. The sample lists a few hundred thousand distinct CDR3 sequences; about 22% were seen once. Sequences were obtained from naive CD8+ T cells from blood, with Jurkat cell RNA spiked in. As to subset: FACS-sorted CD8+CD4-CCR7+CD45RA+ naive T cells. The receptors were sampled from a human donor in good health. Some libraries in this study had Jurkat cell RNA spiked in.

The J gene is TRBJ2-3, the V gene TRBV12-3 or TRBV12-4, with D hard to call. This CDR3 spans 16 amino acids. The V and J ends lost 6 bases and 4 bases respectively, with 20 bases between them. CDR3 nucleotide sequence: TGTGCCAGCAGCCCCCAAGCTGGTCAGTCCCCAGATACGCAGTATTTT. Protein sequence: CASSPQAGQSPDTQYF.

DNA of the CDR3: TGTGCCACCACAGGTCCGGCGAACACCGGGGAGCTGTTTTTT. Translated, it gives CATTGPANTGELFF. This rearrangement joins TRBV24-1 to TRBJ2-2; D is unclear. The CDR3 has 14 amino acids. CDR1 is KGHDR, CDR2 SFDVKD, per germline. Trimming left V 8 bases short and J 0 bases short, with 9 bases between.

In the case of this clonotype: Given the absence of the conserved phenylalanine or tryptophan at the CDR3 end, a read error is likely. J is TRBJ2-3 and V is TRBV24-1; 8 bases line up with TRBD1. The CDR3 sequence is 16 residues long. The V gene's germline CDR1 is KGHDR and CDR2 SFDVKD. V lost 1 base and J lost 6; bases outside the gene matches: 8. The CDR3 nucleotides read TGTGCCACCAGTGATTTCATCCAGGGGGCCGGGGATACGCAGTATTCT. As protein: CATSDFIQGAGDTQYS.

The chain links TRBV20-1 to TRBJ2-2, with no clear D. V lost 0 bases, J lost 0 bases, and 11 bases lay in between. In germline, CDR1 is DFQATT, CDR2 SNEGSKA (reference sequence). There are 16 residues in the CDR3. CDR3 protein: CSARDLTQSNTGELFF. For the CDR3, the DNA is TGCAGTGCTAGAGATCTGACCCAATCGAACACCGGGGAGCTGTTTTTT.

This clonotype was counted between two and nine times. This sequence joins TRBV27 and TRBJ2-3; 9 nucleotides align to TRBD1. The CDR3 extends over 16 amino acids. CDR1 MNHEY and CDR2 SMNVEV come from the germline V gene (reference sequence). Germline trimming cut 4 bases from V and 2 bases from J; bases unmatched to any gene: 7. CDR3 in DNA: TGTGCCAGCAGTTCACAGGGGGCCTCCTTCACAGATACGCAGTATTTT. Residues: CASSSQGASFTDTQYF.

V and J are TRBV7-9 and TRBJ2-1, with D perhaps assigned TRBD1 or TRBD2 (5 bases each). Germline lookup yields CDR1 SEHNR and CDR2 FQNEAQ (reference sequence). V dropped 5 bases and J dropped 7 bases, with 15 bases sitting between them. The CDR3 length is 14 residues. For the CDR3, the DNA is TGTGCCAGCAGCCAGGGAGTCGGGGTGAATGAGCAGTTCTTC. This gives the protein CASSQGVGVNEQFF.

This clonotype showed up just once. With a much larger clone just one base away, this may be a read error. The genes are TRBV5-1 and TRBJ1-1, with D unclear. The CDR3 runs to 13 residues. Germline loops: CDR1 SGHRS, CDR2 YFSETQ. The CDR3 DNA reads as TGCGCCAGCAGCCCTTCCTCCCACGCTGAAGCTCTCTTT. The encoded protein is CASSPSSHAEALF.

Ten or more counts support this clonotype. The CDR3 loop reads CATSKGTYNEQFF. The CDR3 DNA follows: TGTGCCACCAGCAAAGGTACCTACAATGAGCAGTTCTTC. V gene TRBV15 combines with J gene TRBJ2-1; D is unresolved. CDR1 is LNHNV and CDR2 is YYDKDF in the germline V gene (reference sequence). The ends were cut back, 4 bases at V and 2 bases at J, with 6 bases in the middle. The CDR3 is 13 residues long.

This clonotype was counted at least ten times. This chain uses TRBV27 with TRBJ2-3, with TRBD2 matching 11 bases. Looked up from germline, CDR1 is MNHEY and CDR2 is SMNVEV (reference sequence). CDR3 length equals 16 residues. V was clipped by 3 bases and J by 4 bases; unmatched bases: 6. CDR3 coding DNA: TGTGCCAGCAGTTTGACTAGCGGGGCGCTCCCAGATACGCAGTATTTT. As protein: CASSLTSGALPDTQYF.

This clonotype was detected a few times. A read error may explain this, as a much larger clone is one base away. The chain uses TRBV14 and TRBJ2-7; 10 nucleotides line up with TRBD2. From germline, CDR1 is SGHDN and CDR2 FVKESK. The CDR3 spans 14 residues. J was trimmed by 3 bases and V by 5 bases; bases with no gene match: 4. The CDR3 protein is CASSFSSGGYEQYF. As DNA, the CDR3 is TGTGCCAGCAGCTTTTCTAGCGGGGGCTACGAGCAGTACTTC.

This clonotype was found a few times. V is TRBV6-1 and J is TRBJ2-7; no reliable D call. The germline gives CDR1 MNHNS, CDR2 SASEGT. The CDR3 loop spans 14 amino acids. V lost 3 bases and J lost 7, with 16 bases in between. The CDR3 coding sequence is TGTGCCAGCAGTGATCAAATGTGGGTGGAGGAGCAGTACTTC. Its translation: CASSDQMWVEEQYF.

This clonotype came up many times. The chain couples TRBV7-9 to TRBJ2-2; 9 bases fit TRBD2. Trimming removed 5 bases from V and 1 base from J; junction bases left unmatched: 11. The V gene's germline CDR1 is SEHNR and CDR2 FQNEAQ (reference sequence). CDR3 length: 18 residues. Here the CDR3 reads CASSTPVPSGENTGELFF. CDR3 DNA: TGTGCCAGCAGCACACCGGTTCCTAGCGGGGAGAACACCGGGGAGCTGTTTTTT.

This clonotype was seen ten or more times. The CDR3 here is CASSPPGTYSYEQYF. The CDR3 DNA reads as TGTGCCAGCAGCCCCCCCGGGACATACTCCTACGAGCAGTACTTC. V and J are TRBV6-6 and TRBJ2-7; D is perhaps TRBD1 (6 bases). The V and J ends lost 6 bases and 0 bases respectively, with 15 bases between them. Germline CDR1 and CDR2: MNHNY and SVGAGI (reference sequence). The CDR3 is 15 residues long.

This chain joins TRBV9 and TRBJ2-3; D call uncertain. Deletions cut 3 bases from V and 6 bases from J, with 14 bases between. The length of the CDR3 is 14 residues. The germline V gene encodes CDR1 SGDLS and CDR2 YYNGEE. In DNA form, the CDR3 reads TGTGCCAGCAGCGGCAATACAGCACAGGATACGCAGTATTTT. As protein: CASSGNTAQDTQYF.

To note about this clonotype: This may be a read error, as it is one base from a much larger clone. This sequence joins TRBV18 and TRBJ2-3; 8 bases agree with TRBD2. Germline CDR1 and CDR2: KGHSH and LQKENI. The CDR3 covers 15 residues. CDR3 residues: CASSPSGASTETQYF. CDR3 coding DNA: TGTGCCAGCTCACCTAGCGGGGCGAGCACAGAAACGCAGTATTTT. Complete variable domain (other parts from reference TRBV18 and TRBJ2-3): NAGVMQNPRHLVRRRGQEARLRCSPMKGHSHVYWYRQLPEEGLKFMVYLQKENIIDESGMPKERFSAEFPKEGPSILRIQQVVRGDSAAYFCASSPSGASTETQYFGPGTRLTVL.

In its sample, this clonotype was seen a few times. This chain joins TRBV12-3 or TRBV12-4 and TRBJ1-5; D unresolved. V was pared by 4 bases and J by 0 bases, with 10 bases between. CDR3 size: 15 residues. The CDR3 DNA follows: TGTGCCAGCAGTTACAGCGATTTTAGCAATCAGCCCCAGCATTTT. Translating gives CASSYSDFSNQPQHF.

This clonotype occurred a few times. The CDR3 sequence is CASSRASQETQYF. CDR3 sequence (DNA): TGTGCCAGCAGTAGGGCGTCTCAAGAGACCCAGTACTTC. The gene calls are TRBV27 and TRBJ2-5; D is uncertain. CDR3 length: 13 residues. CDR1 MNHEY and CDR2 SMNVEV come from the germline V gene (reference sequence). Deletions cut 5 bases from V and 2 bases from J, with 9 bases between.

At least ten counts were recorded for this clonotype. This rearrangement joins TRBV12-3 or TRBV12-4 to TRBJ1-4; D not certain. CDR3 length: 12 residues. The ends were cut back, 5 bases at V and 12 bases at J, with 13 bases in the middle. CDR3 DNA sequence: TGTGCCAGCAGTCCGTCGGGGTTGGAACTGTTTTTT. It specifies CASSPSGLELFF.